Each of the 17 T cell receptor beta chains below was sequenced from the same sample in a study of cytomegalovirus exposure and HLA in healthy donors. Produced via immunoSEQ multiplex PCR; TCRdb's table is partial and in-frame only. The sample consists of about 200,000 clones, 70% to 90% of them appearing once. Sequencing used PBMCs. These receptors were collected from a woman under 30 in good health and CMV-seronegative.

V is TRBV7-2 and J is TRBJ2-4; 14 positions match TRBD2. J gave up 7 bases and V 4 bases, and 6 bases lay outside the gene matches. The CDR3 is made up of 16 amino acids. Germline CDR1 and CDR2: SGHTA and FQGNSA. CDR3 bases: TGTGCCAGCAGCTCGACTAGCGGGAGGGTCGGCAACATTCAGTACTTC. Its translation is CASSSTSGRVGNIQYF.

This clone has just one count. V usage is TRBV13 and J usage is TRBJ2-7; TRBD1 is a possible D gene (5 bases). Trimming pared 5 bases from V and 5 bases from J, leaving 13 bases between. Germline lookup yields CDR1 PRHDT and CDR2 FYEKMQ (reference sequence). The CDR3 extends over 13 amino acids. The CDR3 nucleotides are TGTGCCAGCAGCCCTAATTCAGGGAACGAGCAGTACTTC. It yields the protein CASSPNSGNEQYF.

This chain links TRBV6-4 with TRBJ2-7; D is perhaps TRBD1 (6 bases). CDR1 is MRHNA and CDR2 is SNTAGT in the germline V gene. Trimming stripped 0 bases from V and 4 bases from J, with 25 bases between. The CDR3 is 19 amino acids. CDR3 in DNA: TGTGCCAGCAGTGACTCCCAGTTATGGGCAGGGGCCCCGACTTACGAGCAGTACTTC. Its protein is CASSDSQLWAGAPTYEQYF.

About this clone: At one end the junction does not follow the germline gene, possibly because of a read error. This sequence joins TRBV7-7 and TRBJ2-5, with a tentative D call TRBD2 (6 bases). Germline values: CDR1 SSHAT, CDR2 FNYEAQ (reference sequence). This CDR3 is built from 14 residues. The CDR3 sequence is CASSRAGTGETQYF. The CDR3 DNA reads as TGTGCTAGCAGCCGAGCCGGGACTGGAGAGACCCAGTACTTC.

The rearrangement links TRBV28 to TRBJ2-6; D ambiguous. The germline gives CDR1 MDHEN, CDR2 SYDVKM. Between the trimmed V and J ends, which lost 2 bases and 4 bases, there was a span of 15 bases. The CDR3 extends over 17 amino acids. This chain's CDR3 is CASSLRLLKEGANVLTF. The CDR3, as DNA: TGTGCCAGCAGTTTAAGGCTTTTGAAGGAGGGGGCCAACGTCCTGACTTTC. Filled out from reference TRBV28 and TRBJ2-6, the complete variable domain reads DVKVTQSSRYLVKRTGEKVFLECVQDMDHENMFWYRQDPGLGLRLIYFSYDVKMKEKGDIPEGYSVSREKKERFSLILESASTNQTSMYLCASSLRLLKEGANVLTFGAGSRLTVL.

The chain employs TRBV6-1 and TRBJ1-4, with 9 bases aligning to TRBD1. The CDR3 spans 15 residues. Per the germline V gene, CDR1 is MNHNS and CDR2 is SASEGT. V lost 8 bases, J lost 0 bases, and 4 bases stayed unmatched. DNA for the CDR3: TGTGCCAGCGGACAGGGGATTGCAACTAATGAAAAACTGTTTTTT. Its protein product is CASGQGIATNEKLFF.

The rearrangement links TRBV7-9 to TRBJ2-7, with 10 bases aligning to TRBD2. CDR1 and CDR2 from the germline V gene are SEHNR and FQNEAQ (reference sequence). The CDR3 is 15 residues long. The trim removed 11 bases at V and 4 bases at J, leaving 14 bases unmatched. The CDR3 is CAANREREGGYEQYF. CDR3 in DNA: TGTGCCGCCAACCGGGAGCGGGAGGGCGGATACGAGCAGTACTTC.

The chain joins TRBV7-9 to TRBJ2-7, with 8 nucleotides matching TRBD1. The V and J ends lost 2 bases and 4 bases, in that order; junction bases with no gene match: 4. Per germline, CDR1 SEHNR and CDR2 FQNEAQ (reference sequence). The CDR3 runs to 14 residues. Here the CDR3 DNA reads TGTGCCAGCAGCTTAACGGGACAGGCTTACGAGCAGTACTTC. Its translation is CASSLTGQAYEQYF. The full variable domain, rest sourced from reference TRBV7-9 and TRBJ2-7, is DTGVSQNPRHKITKRGQNVTFRCDPISEHNRLYWYRQTLGQGPEFLTYFQNEAQLEKSRLLSDRFSAERPKGSFSTLEIQRTEQGDSAMYLCASSLTGQAYEQYFGPGTRLTVT.

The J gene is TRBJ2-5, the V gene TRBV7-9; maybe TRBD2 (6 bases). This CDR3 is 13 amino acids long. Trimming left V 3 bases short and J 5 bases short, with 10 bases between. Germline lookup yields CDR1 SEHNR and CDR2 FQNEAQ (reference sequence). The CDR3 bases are TGTGCCAGCAGCTTTACTAGCAGGGAGACCCAGTACTTC. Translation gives CASSFTSRETQYF. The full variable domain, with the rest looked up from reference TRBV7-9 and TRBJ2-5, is DTGVSQNPRHKITKRGQNVTFRCDPISEHNRLYWYRQTLGQGPEFLTYFQNEAQLEKSRLLSDRFSAERPKGSFSTLEIQRTEQGDSAMYLCASSFTSRETQYFGPGTRLLVL.

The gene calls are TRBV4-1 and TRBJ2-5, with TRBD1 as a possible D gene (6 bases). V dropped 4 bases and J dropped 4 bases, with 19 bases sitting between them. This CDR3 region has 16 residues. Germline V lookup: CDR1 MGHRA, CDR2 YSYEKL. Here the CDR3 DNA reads TGCGCCAGCAGCCGCTTTCAGGGGACGAGAGTAGAGACCCAGTACTTC. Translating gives CASSRFQGTRVETQYF.

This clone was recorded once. CDR3 region: CASSQDRPGLSTDTQYF. Here the CDR3 DNA reads TGCGCCAGCAGCCAAGATCGGCCGGGACTTTCCACAGATACGCAGTATTTT. The rearrangement uses TRBV4-3 and TRBJ2-3; possibly TRBD2 for D (6 bases). The CDR3 is made up of 17 amino acids. Germline V CDR1 and CDR2: LGHNA, YSLEER. Trimming stripped 0 bases from V and 2 bases from J, with 15 bases between.

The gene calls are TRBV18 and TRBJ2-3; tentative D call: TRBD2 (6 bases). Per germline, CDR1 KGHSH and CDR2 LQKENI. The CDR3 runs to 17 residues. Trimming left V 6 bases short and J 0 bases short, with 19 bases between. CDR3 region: CASSPTRDSRSTDTQYF. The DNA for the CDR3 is TGTGCCAGCTCTCCTACGCGGGACTCACGAAGCACAGATACGCAGTATTTT.

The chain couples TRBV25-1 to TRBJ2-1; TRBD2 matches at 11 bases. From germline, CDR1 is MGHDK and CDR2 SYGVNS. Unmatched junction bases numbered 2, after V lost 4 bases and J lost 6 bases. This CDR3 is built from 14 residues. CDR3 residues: CASSGLAGSNEQFF. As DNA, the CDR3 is TGTGCCAGCAGTGGACTAGCGGGAAGCAATGAGCAGTTCTTC. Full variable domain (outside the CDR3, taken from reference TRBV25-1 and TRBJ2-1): EADIYQTPRYLVIGTGKKITLECSQTMGHDKMYWYQQDPGMELHLIHYSYGVNSTEKGDLSSESTVSRIRTEHFPLTLESARPSHTSQYLCASSGLAGSNEQFFGPGTRLTVL.

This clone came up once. CDR3 DNA sequence: TGTGCCATCATGAGTCCCTCTGGGGCCAACGTCCTGACTTTC. Its translation: CAIMSPSGANVLTF. This chain uses TRBV10-3 with TRBJ2-6, with D unresolved. Germline CDR1 reads ENHRY; CDR2 reads SYGVKD. The CDR3 consists of 14 residues. Trimming took off 7 bases at V and 0 bases at J, with 7 bases between the two ends.

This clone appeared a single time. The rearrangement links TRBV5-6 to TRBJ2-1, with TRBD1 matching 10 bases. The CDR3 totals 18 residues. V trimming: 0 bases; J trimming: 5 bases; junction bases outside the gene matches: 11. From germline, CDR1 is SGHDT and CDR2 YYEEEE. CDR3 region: CASSLVKTGQGWHNEQFF. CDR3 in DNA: TGTGCCAGCAGCTTGGTTAAAACGGGACAGGGGTGGCACAATGAGCAGTTCTTC.

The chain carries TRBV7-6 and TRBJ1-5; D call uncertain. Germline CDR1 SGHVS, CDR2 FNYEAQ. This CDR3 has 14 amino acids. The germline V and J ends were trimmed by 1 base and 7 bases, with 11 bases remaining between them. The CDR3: CASSLDPSSQPQHF. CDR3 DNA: TGTGCCAGCAGCTTAGATCCCAGTTCGCAGCCCCAGCATTTT.

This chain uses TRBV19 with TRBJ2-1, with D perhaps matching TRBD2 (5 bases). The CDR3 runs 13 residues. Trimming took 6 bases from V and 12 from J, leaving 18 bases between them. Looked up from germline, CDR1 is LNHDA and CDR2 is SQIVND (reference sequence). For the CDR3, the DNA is TGTGCCAGTAGAGGGCCGCCGGGATACGCGCAGTTCTTC. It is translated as CASRGPPGYAQFF.